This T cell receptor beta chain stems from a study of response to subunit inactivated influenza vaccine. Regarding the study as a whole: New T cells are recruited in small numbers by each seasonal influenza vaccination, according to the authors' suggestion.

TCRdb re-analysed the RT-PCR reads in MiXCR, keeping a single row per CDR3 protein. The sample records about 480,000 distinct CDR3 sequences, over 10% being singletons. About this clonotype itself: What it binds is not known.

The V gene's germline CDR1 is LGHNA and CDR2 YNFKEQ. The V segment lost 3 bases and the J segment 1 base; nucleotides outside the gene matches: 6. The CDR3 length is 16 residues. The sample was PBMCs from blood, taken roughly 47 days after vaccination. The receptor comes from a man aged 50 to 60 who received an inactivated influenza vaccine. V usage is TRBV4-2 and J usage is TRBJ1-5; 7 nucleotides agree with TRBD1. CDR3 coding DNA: TGTGCCAGCAGCCACGCGAGGGGACAGAGCAATCAGCCCCAGCATTTT. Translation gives CASSHARGQSNQPQHF.